This record looks at one TCR beta chain sequence and its context. This sample was taken from a study of T cell changes during pregnancy in multiple sclerosis. CDR3 length: 14 amino acids. Germline V lookup: CDR1 SGHRS, CDR2 YFSETQ. Trimming cost V 4 bases and J 2 bases, with 12 bases left between them. Data came from immunoSEQ multiplex PCR; TCRdb stores just in-frame clones and leaves some out. Of approximately 44,000 clones in the sample, more than 85% are singletons; the top ten hold 0.5%. Sequencing was performed on CD4+ T cells from peripheral blood mononuclear cells, taken in the second trimester of pregnancy. V usage is TRBV5-1 and J usage is TRBJ2-5; D perhaps matches TRBD2 (6 bases). The receptor's source is a female donor in good health, enrolled as a control in a pregnancy study. CDR3 nucleotides: TGCGCCAGCAGCGTGACTAGAGGACAAGAGACCCAGTACTTC. This encodes CASSVTRGQETQYF.